A selection of T cell receptor beta chains follows, all from one sample in a study of cytomegalovirus exposure and HLA in healthy donors. TCRdb keeps only in-frame clones here, not all; method: immunoSEQ multiplex PCR. The sample lists around 99,000 clones; roughly 80% were seen once. The sequencing sample was made of PBMCs. The receptors were gathered from a man aged 30 to 45 in good health and CMV-seronegative. CDR3s include the opening cysteine and the closing phenylalanine or tryptophan. The D gene is left open where the match is weak. The size entry is marked missing in some rows and otherwise reads once, few, many or a size class.

j_call d_call v_call clone_size cdr3_nt cdr3_aa
TRBJ1-6 NA TRBV19 NA TGTGCCAGTAGTCCAGACAGTCGAAATTCACCCCTCCACTTT CASSPDSRNSPLHF
TRBJ1-1 NA TRBV6-6 NA TGTGCCAGCAGTCCCCTCGTGGGCTGGAACACTGAAGCTTTCTTT CASSPLVGWNTEAFF
TRBJ2-7 TRBD1 TRBV30 NA TGTGCCTGGAGTGTACAGGGGGCGTGGGAGCAGTACTTC CAWSVQGAWEQYF
TRBJ2-4 TRBD1 TRBV6-1 many TGTGCCAGCAGTGTCCTAACAGGGGATGGGTTCGGCATTCAGTACTTC CASSVLTGDGFGIQYF
TRBJ2-7 TRBD1 TRBV7-2 NA TGTGCCAGCAGCTGGACAGGGGTCGGCGAGCAGTACTTC CASSWTGVGEQYF
TRBJ1-5 NA TRBV27 NA TGTGCCAGCAGTCAAAGCTTCTCTCTCAATCAGCCCCAGCATTTT CASSQSFSLNQPQHF
TRBJ1-2 NA TRBV6-1 NA TGTGCCAGCAGTGAAGCGACAGACTATGGCTACACCTTC CASSEATDYGYTF
TRBJ1-5 NA TRBV5-1 NA TGCGCCAGCAGCTTGTTCGGTCAGGGAAACCAGCCCCAGCATTTT CASSLFGQGNQPQHF
TRBJ2-5 TRBD1 TRBV7-6 NA TGTGCCAGCAGCTTAGGCTGGGAGACAGGGGAGACCCAGTACTTC CASSLGWETGETQYF
TRBJ1-5 TRBD1 TRBV2 NA TGTGCCAGCAGAGGGGGCGACTATAGCAATCAGCCCCAGCATTTT CASRGGDYSNQPQHF
TRBJ2-3 TRBD2 TRBV5-1 once TGCGCCAGCAGCAGGACTAGCGGGACTAAAGATACGCAGTATTTT CASSRTSGTKDTQYF
TRBJ2-7 TRBD2 TRBV7-6 once TGTGCCAGCAGCTCCCCGGGACTAGCGAGCGAGCAGTACTTC CASSSPGLASEQYF
TRBJ1-1 NA TRBV10-2 NA TGCGCCAGCACCTTAGCCGGGCGGGGGAACACTGAAGCTTTCTTT CASTLAGRGNTEAFF
TRBJ2-1 TRBD2 TRBV5-4 NA TGTGCCAGCAGCCGACCTAGCGGGGCCCCTATATACAATGAGCAGTTCTTC CASSRPSGAPIYNEQFF
TRBJ1-1 TRBD1 TRBV6-5 NA TGTGCCAGCAGTTACGGCGGACAGGGGGAATCTGAAGCTTTCTTT CASSYGGQGESEAFF
TRBJ2-1 NA TRBV30 NA TGTGCCTGGGAGGGTACAGGGCCCGATGAGCAGTTCTTC CAWEGTGPDEQFF
TRBJ2-7 TRBD2 TRBV28 NA TGTGCCAGCAGTGGGGCCCTTGCGGGAGCAAATGAGCAGTACTTC CASSGALAGANEQYF
TRBJ2-5 TRBD2 TRBV2 NA TGTGCCAGCAGAGGGACTAGCTTTGGGGAGACCCAGTACTTC CASRGTSFGETQYF
TRBJ1-4 NA TRBV4-1 few TGCGCCAGCAGCCAAGCTGATGGGCAGGCTGAAAAACTGTTTTTT CASSQADGQAEKLFF
TRBJ2-2 NA TRBV5-1 few TGCGCCAGCAGCCCGGGGGACAGAAGGGACACCGGGGAGCTGTTTTTT CASSPGDRRDTGELFF
TRBJ1-5 TRBD1 TRBV29-1 NA TGCAGCGTTGGAGGCAGGGGGCTTGATCAGCCCCAGCATTTT CSVGGRGLDQPQHF
TRBJ2-5 NA TRBV11-2 NA TGTGCCAGCAGCTTAGATCTGGAGACCCAGTACTTC CASSLDLETQYF
TRBJ2-1 NA TRBV4-1 NA TGCGCCAGCAGCCGCCCGGAAGCGGACCGGTACAATGAGCAGTTCTTC CASSRPEADRYNEQFF
TRBJ2-5 NA TRBV11-2 NA TGTGCCAGCAGCTTTAACACGGGTCGGAAAGAGACCCAGTACTTC CASSFNTGRKETQYF
TRBJ1-5 NA TRBV2 NA TGTGCCAGCAGTGAAGCGCGGGCTCAGCCCCAGCATTTT CASSEARAQPQHF
TRBJ1-1 NA TRBV9 once TGTGCCAGCAGCGTTTCAAGCAGGCTGAACACTGAAGCTTTCTTT CASSVSSRLNTEAFF